The 30 T cell receptor beta chains listed next were all sequenced from one sample in a study of T cells after yellow fever vaccination. MiXCR, applied by TCRdb to the 5' RACE reads, yields one record per CDR3 protein. The sample comprises some 500,000 distinct CDR3 sequences, approximately 13% of which are singletons, and around 15% rests with the top ten. The sequenced sample was PBMCs, obtained on the day of the yellow fever booster vaccination. The origin of the receptors is a young man who received the YFV17D yellow fever vaccine.

The J gene is TRBJ2-5, the V gene TRBV12-3 or TRBV12-4; D gene ambiguous. Deletions cut 2 bases from V and 1 base from J, with 14 bases between. This CDR3 has 16 residues. CDR3 DNA: TGTGCCAGCAGTTTATATGGGATCGCGGCCCAAGAGACCCAGTACTTC. As protein: CASSLYGIAAQETQYF.

The table lists this clonotype with a few counts. The chain is built from TRBV14 and TRBJ2-2; 8 bases align to TRBD2. V gave up 1 base and J gave up 4 bases; unmatched junction bases: 5. Germline values: CDR1 SGHDN, CDR2 FVKESK. This CDR3 spans 16 amino acids. The CDR3 DNA reads TGTGCCAGCAGCCAAGTAGGCGGGAGGCTCACCGGGGAGCTGTTTTTT. This translates into CASSQVGGRLTGELFF.

The chain employs TRBV11-2 and TRBJ1-4; 7 positions match TRBD1. This CDR3 contains 15 residues. The germline V gene has CDR1 SGHAT and CDR2 FQNNGV. V lost 5 bases to trimming and J lost 5 bases; unmatched junction nucleotides: 8. DNA for the CDR3: TGTGCCAGCAGCCACATAGGGACAGCGAATGAAAAACTGTTTTTT. Protein: CASSHIGTANEKLFF.

This clonotype has only a few counts. The V call is TRBV29-1, the J call TRBJ1-3; no clear D gene. Germline CDR1 SQVTM, CDR2 ANQGSEA. V was pared by 4 bases and J by 1 base, with 14 bases between. The CDR3 spans 15 residues. The CDR3 nucleotides are TGCAGCGTTGTCCTCCTCCGGGAATCTGGAAACACCATATATTTT. It yields the protein CSVVLLRESGNTIYF.

This clonotype was observed a few times. This chain links TRBV29-1 with TRBJ2-6; no definite D call. Trimming removed 6 bases at V and 8 bases at J, with 20 bases between. The germline gives CDR1 SQVTM, CDR2 ANQGSEA. The CDR3 is 15 amino acids. DNA of the CDR3: TGCAGCGTCGCGGAAGGGCAGTCTATCCCCAACGTCCTGACTTTC. This translates into CSVAEGQSIPNVLTF.

The table lists this clonotype with a few counts. The V and J genes are TRBV11-1 and TRBJ2-1; 9 bases are shared with TRBD1. The CDR3 extends over 19 amino acids. The V gene's germline CDR1 is SGHAT and CDR2 FQDESV (reference sequence). Germline trimming cut 5 bases from V and 9 bases from J; bases unmatched to any gene: 23. This CDR3 reads CASSPTLSRGQGTLFEQFF. CDR3 DNA: TGTGCCAGCAGCCCTACCCTTAGTAGGGGACAGGGTACTCTCTTTGAGCAGTTCTTC.

The rearrangement uses TRBV29-1 and TRBJ2-1; D possibly corresponds to TRBD2 (5 bases). Germline CDR1 is SQVTM and CDR2 is ANQGSEA. V lost 6 bases, J lost 9 bases, and 12 bases lay in between. The CDR3 has 11 residues. The CDR3 nucleotides read TGCAGCGTGAGGCAAGGAGGTGAGCAGTTCTTC. It translates to CSVRQGGEQFF.

There are a few counts of this clonotype. V gene TRBV7-3 combines with J gene TRBJ2-3; D not resolved. V was trimmed by 5 bases and J by 2 bases, leaving 11 bases between them. From germline, CDR1 is SGHTA and CDR2 FQGTGA. The CDR3 has 14 residues. The CDR3 region has the DNA TGTGCCAGCAGCCCCAATCCAAACACAGATACGCAGTATTTT. Amino acids: CASSPNPNTDTQYF. The full variable domain, rest sourced from reference TRBV7-3 and TRBJ2-3, is GAGVSQTPSNKVTEKGKYVELRCDPISGHTALYWYRQSLGQGPEFLIYFQGTGAADDSGLPNDRFFAVRPEGSVSTLKIQRTERGDSAVYLCASSPNPNTDTQYFGPGTRLTVL.

This clonotype was detected a few times. The chain couples TRBV7-2 to TRBJ2-2; D is unresolved. V was shortened by 5 bases and J by 9 bases, with 10 bases between the two germline ends. The CDR3 covers 12 residues. CDR1 and CDR2 from the germline V gene are SGHTA and FQGNSA. In nucleotides, the CDR3 is TGTGCCAGCAGCACCTTGAGGAGGGAGCTGTTTTTT. This sequence encodes CASSTLRRELFF. The entire variable domain, with the rest obtained from reference TRBV7-2 and TRBJ2-2, is as follows: GAGVSQSPSNKVTEKGKDVELRCDPISGHTALYWYRQSLGQGLEFLIYFQGNSAPDKSGLPSDRFSAERTGGSVSTLTIQRTQQEDSAVYLCASSTLRRELFFGEGSRLTVL.

This clonotype was seen more than once but under ten times. The chain links TRBV2 to TRBJ1-3; a possible D gene is TRBD1 (6 bases). Germline CDR1 reads SNHLY; CDR2 reads FYNNEI. The CDR3 sequence is 14 residues long. V gave up 3 bases and J gave up 5 bases, with 11 bases separating them. CDR3 DNA: TGTGCCAGCAGTGACGGGGGGCTGAGAAACACCATATATTTT. This gives the protein CASSDGGLRNTIYF.

This clonotype showed up just a few times. The chain recombines TRBV24-1 with TRBJ2-4; a possible D gene is TRBD1 (6 bases). Per the germline V gene, CDR1 is KGHDR and CDR2 is SFDVKD. Trimming took 5 bases from V and 7 from J, leaving 14 bases between them. This CDR3 region has 14 residues. This CDR3 is CATSGSRGENIQYF. CDR3 coding DNA: TGTGCCACCAGTGGGAGCAGGGGAGAGAACATTCAGTACTTC.

The chain carries TRBV20-1 and TRBJ1-1, with a tentative D call TRBD1 (5 bases). This CDR3 spans 12 amino acids. V was cut by 6 bases and J by 2 bases, with 10 bases left in between. Germline V CDR1 and CDR2: DFQATT, SNEGSKA (reference sequence). The CDR3 protein is CSAPGSNTEAFF. For the CDR3, the DNA is TGCAGTGCCCCAGGGTCTAACACTGAAGCTTTCTTT.

This clonotype turned up a few times. The chain couples TRBV18 to TRBJ1-1; D is uncertain. Trimming took off 3 bases at V and 5 bases at J, with 13 bases between the two ends. The CDR3 consists of 14 residues. Germline V lookup: CDR1 KGHSH, CDR2 LQKENI. CDR3 in DNA: TGTGCCAGCTCACCTCTGACTGGGAAGACTGAAGCTTTCTTT. It is translated as CASSPLTGKTEAFF.

The V call is TRBV4-3, the J call TRBJ2-7, with 9 bases fitting TRBD1. The CDR3 extends over 17 amino acids. Germline loops: CDR1 LGHNA, CDR2 YSLEER. J was trimmed by 8 bases and V by 0 bases; bases with no gene match: 14. The CDR3, as DNA: TGCGCCAGCAGCCAAGATCGCGGGTGGGGACAGGGAAGCAAGCAGTACTTC. The encoded protein is CASSQDRGWGQGSKQYF.

This clonotype was seen ten or more times. The chain carries TRBV15 and TRBJ1-1; D is possibly TRBD1 (6 bases). Per germline, CDR1 LNHNV and CDR2 YYDKDF (reference sequence). The CDR3 loop spans 18 amino acids. The V and J ends lost 0 bases and 0 bases respectively, with 17 bases between them. The CDR3 is CATSREGGPRRLNTEAFF. CDR3 nucleotide sequence: TGTGCCACCAGCAGAGAGGGGGGGCCCAGGCGATTGAACACTGAAGCTTTCTTT. Drawing the rest from reference TRBV15 and TRBJ1-1, the complete variable domain is DAMVIQNPRYQVTQFGKPVTLSCSQTLNHNVMYWYQQKSSQAPKLLFHYYDKDFNNEADTPDNFQSRRPNTSFCFLDIRSPGLGDTAMYLCATSREGGPRRLNTEAFFGQGTRLTVV.

This clonotype came up many times. The chain uses TRBV7-8 and TRBJ2-7; 7 nucleotides align to TRBD1. From germline, CDR1 is SGHVS and CDR2 FQNEAQ. This CDR3 contains 13 residues. The V segment lost 3 bases and the J segment 6 bases; nucleotides outside the gene matches: 5. The DNA for the CDR3 is TGTGCCAGCAGCTTGGACAGGTTAGGCGAGCAGTACTTC. This codes for CASSLDRLGEQYF.

This clonotype has just a few counts. The chain combines TRBV10-3 with TRBJ2-5; tentatively, D is TRBD2 (5 bases). The CDR3 extends over 13 amino acids. The germline CDR1 and CDR2 sequences are ENHRY and SYGVKD. V gave up 3 bases and J gave up 5 bases, with 10 bases separating them. The CDR3 DNA reads TGTGCCATCAGTGATGTGGGAGTGGAGACCCAGTACTTC. Its protein product is CAISDVGVETQYF.

This clonotype was observed a few times. The chain carries TRBV12-3 or TRBV12-4 and TRBJ2-3, with D perhaps matching TRBD1 (6 bases). Trimming took off 4 bases at V and 2 bases at J, with 10 bases between the two ends. The CDR3 totals 14 residues. The CDR3 protein is CASSSDRYTDTQYF. CDR3 DNA: TGTGCCAGCAGTTCGGACAGATACACAGATACGCAGTATTTT.

J is TRBJ1-2 and V is TRBV20-1; no clear D. Germline CDR1 reads DFQATT; CDR2 reads SNEGSKA (reference sequence). V was trimmed by 6 bases and J by 4 bases, leaving 12 bases between them. This CDR3 is built from 12 residues. CDR3 loop: CSARRGFYGYTF. CDR3 sequence (DNA): TGCAGTGCCCGAAGAGGTTTCTATGGCTACACCTTC.

This sequence joins TRBV12-3 or TRBV12-4 and TRBJ2-3, with TRBD2 as a possible D gene (5 bases). The CDR3 has 15 amino acids. V was pared by 8 bases and J by 2 bases, with 17 bases between. CDR3 nucleotide sequence: TGTGCCAGCGGCGGACTGGCGAGGTCCACAGATACGCAGTATTTT. This gives the protein CASGGLARSTDTQYF.

V usage is TRBV23-1 and J usage is TRBJ2-7; the match to TRBD2 covers 10 bases. TRBV23-1 is an ORF for which the function is uncertain. The CDR3 is 14 residues long. V dropped 8 bases and J dropped 3; count of bases not matched to a gene: 7. The CDR3 is CASPGTSEDYEQYF. In nucleotides, the CDR3 is TGCGCCAGCCCCGGGACTAGCGAAGACTACGAGCAGTACTTC.

This sequence joins TRBV29-1 and TRBJ2-7; TRBD1 matches 8 bases. The length of the CDR3 is 16 residues. Losses at the gene ends were 1 base for V and 2 bases for J; bases not matched to a gene: 10. Germline CDR1 is SQVTM and CDR2 is ANQGSEA. The CDR3 reads CSVEGTGLSPPYEQYF. CDR3 bases: TGCAGCGTTGAAGGGACAGGGCTCTCCCCACCCTACGAGCAGTACTTC.

This clonotype was seen ten or more times. This rearrangement joins TRBV10-3 to TRBJ2-7; the D is unclear. CDR1 is ENHRY, CDR2 SYGVKD, per germline. V lost 4 bases to trimming and J lost 7 bases, with 11 bases between them. This CDR3 has 12 residues. CDR3 sequence: CAISGLNEEQYF. CDR3 nucleotides: TGTGCCATCAGTGGGTTAAATGAAGAGCAGTACTTC.

This clonotype was seen a few times. The chain employs TRBV20-1 and TRBJ2-1, with 13 positions matching TRBD2. Germline V gene sequence: CDR1 DFQATT, CDR2 SNEGSKA (reference sequence). This CDR3 has 15 residues. Unmatched junction bases numbered 9, after V lost 3 bases and J lost 10 bases. The CDR3 is CSASARTSGSGEQFF. The CDR3 DNA follows: TGCAGTGCTAGCGCCCGGACTAGCGGGAGTGGGGAGCAGTTCTTC.

In this sample, this clonotype turned up a few times. This sequence joins TRBV5-1 and TRBJ2-7; D is possibly TRBD1 (5 bases). Trimming removed 0 bases from V and 4 bases from J, with 17 bases in between. The CDR3 contains 16 residues. From germline, CDR1 is SGHRS and CDR2 YFSETQ. Here the CDR3 reads CASSLDTPDISYEQYF. For the CDR3, the DNA is TGCGCCAGCAGCTTGGATACACCGGACATTTCATACGAGCAGTACTTC.

The V call is TRBV9, the J call TRBJ2-7, with 7 bases lining up with TRBD1. The CDR3 has 13 amino acids. Germline assignment: CDR1 SGDLS and CDR2 YYNGEE. The J segment lost 6 bases and the V segment lost 1 base, leaving 4 bases of the junction unmatched. The CDR3 region has the DNA TGTGCCAGCAGCGTACAAACAGGGGTCGAGCAGTACTTC. It translates to CASSVQTGVEQYF.

The chain recombines TRBV10-2 with TRBJ2-1; maybe TRBD2 (5 bases). CDR3 length: 13 amino acids. The germline V gene encodes CDR1 WSHSY and CDR2 SAAADI. V was trimmed by 6 bases and J by 4 bases, leaving 10 bases between them. The CDR3: CASRAGLYNEQFF. The CDR3 bases are TGCGCCAGCAGGGCGGGCCTTTACAATGAGCAGTTCTTC.

Only a few counts were recorded for this clonotype. The chain is built from TRBV12-3 or TRBV12-4 and TRBJ2-5; 8 positions match TRBD2. J was trimmed by 7 bases and V by 6 bases; bases with no gene match: 13. The CDR3 length is 15 residues. The CDR3 bases are TGTGCCAGCAGCTCAACGGGACTAGGACCTCCGACCCAGTACTTC. As protein: CASSSTGLGPPTQYF.

This clonotype was found many times. The V call is TRBV5-1, the J call TRBJ1-5; unclear D gene. The CDR3 extends over 13 amino acids. Germline CDR1 SGHRS, CDR2 YFSETQ. V gave up 2 bases and J gave up 0 bases, with 3 bases separating them. The DNA for the CDR3 is TGCGCCAGCAGCTTCGATAGCAATCAGCCCCAGCATTTT. It encodes CASSFDSNQPQHF. The full variable domain, in which reference TRBV5-1 and TRBJ1-5 provide the parts outside the CDR3, is KAGVTQTPRYLIKTRGQQVTLSCSPISGHRSVSWYQQTPGQGLQFLFEYFSETQRNKGNFPGRFSGRQFSNSRSEMNVSTLELGDSALYLCASSFDSNQPQHFGDGTRLSIL.

This chain uses TRBV3-1 with TRBJ1-1; D is uncertain. CDR3 length: 12 residues. The V end lost 4 bases, the J end lost 6 bases, and 9 bases lay between the germline ends. Germline V CDR1 and CDR2: LGHDT, YNNKEL (reference sequence). The CDR3 coding sequence is TGTGCCAGCAGCCTGGGGTTCTCTGAAGCTTTCTTT. As protein: CASSLGFSEAFF. The variable domain in full, completed from reference TRBV3-1 and TRBJ1-1, reads DTAVSQTPKYLVTQMGNDKSIKCEQNLGHDTMYWYKQDSKKFLKIMFSYNNKELIINETVPNRFSPKSPDKAHLNLHINSLELGDSAVYFCASSLGFSEAFFGQGTRLTVV.